The rows below give T cell receptor beta chains drawn from one sample of a study of early T cells in non-severe SARS-CoV-2 infection. TCRdb reprocessed the 5' RACE reads with MiXCR, giving one entry per CDR3 protein. The table lists 85,000 to 90,000 distinct CDR3 sequences, 14% to 15% of them singletons. The specimen sequenced was whole blood. Every receptor here comes from an adult who was a healthcare worker with PCR-confirmed SARS-CoV-2 infection or an uninfected control (not recorded which). The CDR3 runs from the conserved cysteine through the conserved F or W. The D gene is left open where the match is weak. Where a row states a size, it is once, few, many or the class of an expanded clone; other rows omit it.

V	size	D	J	CDR3	DNA
TRBV5-1	.	.	TRBJ1-1	CASSLWSGTLNTEAFF	TGCGCCAGCAGCTTGTGGTCGGGGACCCTCAACACTGAAGCTTTCTTT
TRBV12-3/TRBV12-4	.	TRBD1	TRBJ1-4	CASIDRGREKLFF	TGTGCCAGCATCGACAGGGGGCGTGAAAAACTGTTTTTT
TRBV5-1	few	TRBD1	TRBJ1-2	CASSTGQGRYTF	TGCGCCAGCAGCACGGGACAGGGTCGCTACACCTTC
TRBV4-1	few	.	TRBJ2-5	CASSVSSQETQYF	TGCGCCAGCAGCGTCTCATCCCAAGAGACCCAGTACTTC
TRBV12-5	many	.	TRBJ1-3	CASGLVYDRTSGNTIYF	TGTGCTAGTGGTTTAGTGTACGACAGAACATCTGGAAACACCATATATTTT
TRBV7-3	.	.	TRBJ2-2	CASSLIPGRTGELFF	TGTGCCAGCAGCTTAATCCCCGGACGTACCGGGGAGCTGTTTTTT
TRBV4-1	.	.	TRBJ2-5	CASSQVAQPEETQYF	TGCGCCAGCAGCCAAGTAGCGCAGCCGGAGGAAACCCAGTACTTC
TRBV27	many	.	TRBJ1-1	CASSLRGLNTEAFF	TGTGCCAGCAGTTTAAGAGGCCTGAACACTGAAGCTTTCTTT
TRBV10-3	few	.	TRBJ1-4	CAISESGAREKLFF	TGTGCCATCAGTGAGTCGGGGGCTAGGGAGAAACTGTTTTTT
TRBV6-1	.	.	TRBJ1-4	CASSAYRAGKKLFF	TGTGCCAGCAGTGCCTACAGGGCGGGAAAAAAACTGTTTTTT
TRBV12-3/TRBV12-4	few	.	TRBJ1-2	CASSSNREGYTF	TGTGCCAGCAGCTCCAACAGGGAAGGCTACACCTTC
TRBV12-3/TRBV12-4	many	.	TRBJ1-1	CASSAHRAGDTEAFF	TGTGCCAGCAGTGCGCACAGGGCAGGAGACACTGAAGCTTTCTTT
TRBV2	.	TRBD1	TRBJ1-1	CASLQGAGTEAFF	TGTGCCAGCCTACAGGGGGCAGGGACTGAAGCTTTCTTT
TRBV29-1	few	TRBD2	TRBJ2-1	CSVVPGLLFEQFF	TGCAGCGTGGTACCGGGACTACTTTTTGAGCAGTTCTTC
TRBV6-5	few	.	TRBJ1-4	CASSYTKGRTANEKLFF	TGTGCCAGCAGTTACACCAAGGGTAGGACAGCCAATGAAAAACTGTTTTTT
TRBV21-1	.	.	TRBJ2-5	CASRELGSILGEETQYF	TGTGCCAGCAGAGAATTAGGGTCTATTCTGGGGGAAGAGACCCAGTACTTC
TRBV4-1	.	.	TRBJ1-2	CASSQVTTGNYGYTF	TGCGCCAGCAGCCAAGTAACGACAGGAAACTATGGCTACACCTTC
TRBV12-3/TRBV12-4	few	TRBD1	TRBJ2-1	CASRPGQGAGEQFF	TGTGCCAGCAGACCGGGACAGGGGGCGGGGGAGCAGTTCTTC
TRBV7-9	.	.	TRBJ2-6	CASSFDMISGANVLTF	TGTGCCAGCAGCTTCGACATGATCTCTGGGGCCAACGTCCTGACTTTC
TRBV5-1	.	.	TRBJ1-2	CASSPARGRGSYGYTF	TGCGCCAGCAGCCCCGCTCGGGGCAGAGGGAGCTATGGCTACACCTTC
TRBV28	few	.	TRBJ2-3	CAAGIPTDTQYF	TGTGCTGCAGGGATCCCCACAGATACGCAGTATTTT
TRBV10-2	.	TRBD1	TRBJ2-5	CASKKDRGRLETQYF	TGCGCCAGCAAGAAGGACAGGGGGCGACTAGAGACCCAGTACTTC
TRBV6-5	.	TRBD1	TRBJ2-2	CASRDRGRNTGELFF	TGTGCCAGCAGGGACAGGGGCCGGAACACCGGGGAGCTGTTTTTT
TRBV20-1	few	TRBD1	TRBJ2-5	CSAPDRVKETQYF	TGCAGTGCCCCCGACAGGGTTAAGGAGACCCAGTACTTC
TRBV28	few	.	TRBJ2-2	CASSLLEGRGTGELFF	TGTGCCAGCAGTTTATTAGAGGGCAGAGGAACCGGGGAGCTGTTTTTT
TRBV29-1	.	.	TRBJ1-4	CSVTTSSRGEKLFF	TGCAGCGTTACGACTTCCTCGCGGGGCGAAAAACTGTTTTTT
TRBV18	many	.	TRBJ1-2	CASSPVESYGYTF	TGTGCCAGCTCACCAGTGGAGAGCTATGGCTACACCTTC
TRBV7-3	.	TRBD2	TRBJ2-5	CASSLTGTTSGETQYF	TGTGCCAGCAGCTTAACGGGGACGACTAGCGGAGAGACCCAGTACTTC
TRBV19	many	TRBD2	TRBJ2-1	CASTDGSGGTYNEQFF	TGTGCCAGTACGGATGGTAGCGGGGGAACCTACAATGAGCAGTTCTTC
TRBV6-5	few	.	TRBJ2-4	CASSYGPYKNIQYF	TGTGCCAGCAGTTACGGCCCATACAAAAACATTCAGTACTTC
TRBV7-9	.	.	TRBJ1-2	CASSLDGGQATIYGYTF	TGTGCCAGCAGCTTAGATGGGGGGCAGGCGACGATATATGGCTACACCTTC
TRBV2	few	.	TRBJ2-3	CASRAPSTDTQYF	TGTGCCAGCAGGGCTCCTAGCACAGATACGCAGTATTTT
TRBV12-3/TRBV12-4	many	.	TRBJ1-4	CASRGSSRGKLFF	TGTGCCAGCAGGGGGTCGTCAAGAGGGAAACTGTTTTTT
TRBV5-6	.	.	TRBJ2-1	CASSLVSGNNEQFF	TGTGCCAGCAGCTTGGTTTCCGGAAACAATGAGCAGTTCTTC
TRBV9	many	.	TRBJ2-1	CASSVTGADEQFF	TGTGCCAGCAGCGTAACAGGAGCGGATGAGCAGTTCTTC
TRBV6-5	.	.	TRBJ1-6	CASRPQTGVNSPLHF	TGTGCCAGCAGACCCCAGACAGGCGTAAATTCACCCCTCCACTTT
TRBV18	few	TRBD2	TRBJ2-5	CASSPRTSTLSLGQETQYF	TGTGCCAGCTCACCCCGGACTAGCACCCTTTCTTTGGGACAAGAGACCCAGTACTTC
TRBV11-1	few	.	TRBJ2-5	CASSLDQEETQYF	TGTGCCAGCAGCTTAGATCAAGAAGAGACCCAGTACTTC
TRBV20-1	few	.	TRBJ1-6	CSARAGGDYNSPLHF	TGCAGTGCCAGGGCCGGGGGGGACTATAATTCACCCCTCCACTTT
TRBV11-2	few	.	TRBJ2-2	CASSLGRTPNGELFF	TGTGCCAGCAGCTTAGGGCGAACTCCGAACGGGGAGCTGTTTTTT
TRBV28	.	TRBD1	TRBJ1-5	CASSPTTGGGNQPQHF	TGTGCCAGCAGTCCAACGACAGGGGGCGGCAATCAGCCCCAGCATTTT